The source of this T cell receptor beta chain is a study of CD4+ T cells in melanoma. The CDR3 consists of 13 residues. Germline lookup yields CDR1 MNHNY and CDR2 SVGAGI (reference sequence). V shed 2 bases and J shed 5 bases, with 9 bases lying between them. Whole-study findings and limits: Neoantigen-specific CD4+ T cells in melanoma reportedly had diverse differentiation states. CD8+ T cell, macrophage and B cell function reportedly correlated with neoantigen-specific CD4+ T cells.

A note on this clone: Its specificity is unknown.

Repertoires were generated with immunoSEQ multiplex PCR, while TCRdb's copy carries only in-frame clones and drops some. Of tens of thousands of clones in the sample, 60% to 75% were seen once. This chain links TRBV6-6 with TRBJ1-1, with D unclear. The sequencing input was tumor tissue. This clonotype was obtained from a human donor with melanoma. The DNA for the CDR3 is TGTGCCAGCAGTTACGCAGAGAAGACTGAAGCTTTCTTT. As protein: CASSYAEKTEAFF.